This TCR beta chain was identified in a study of T-cell reconstitution after alpha-beta-depleted transplantation in children. Study-level results: Recipient T cells and thymic progenitors that survived gave rise to the high TCRbeta diversity observed at day 60 in some patients. At one year after transplant, newly produced T cells mostly accounted for T-cell counts and diversity. Reportedly, only several hundred clones from non-depleted graft cells drove alpha-beta T-cell counts at about two months.

A library of TCRbeta sequences, prepared with unique molecular identifiers, was generated. TCRdb called the PCR reads again in MiXCR, with one record for every CDR3 protein. The data show some 300,000 distinct CDR3 sequences, with about a tenth seen just once and 7% to 9.5% held by the top ten. This clonotype was counted many times. Its antigen is unidentified. The CDR3 extends over 12 amino acids. Germline V gives CDR1 KGHDR, CDR2 SFDVKD. Trimming shortened V by 10 bases and J by 0 bases, and 5 bases separated the two germline ends. The sample consisted of PBMCs, taken before TCRalphabeta/CD19-depleted stem cell transplant. The sequence came from a boy in the first two years of life with acute myeloid leukemia, due to receive a stem cell transplant. This chain links TRBV24-1 with TRBJ2-2, with a tentative D call TRBD1 (5 bases). The CDR3 is CATGANTGELFF. CDR3 in DNA: TGTGCCACAGGGGCGAACACCGGGGAGCTGTTTTTT.